The clone carrying this TCR beta chain was found a few times. The antigen remains unidentified. The sample belongs to a study of T-cell memory formation after mild COVID-19. Study details: The study found TCR clusters largely donor specific. Study-wide points: CD8+ contracting clones occupied EMRA, while CD4+ ones occupied mainly CM and EM. Contracting clones from day 15 to 85 had balanced CD4/CD8; later expanders favoured CD4+. Pre-infection memory contained some responding clones, which suggested that cross-reactive memory had joined.

One entry per CDR3 protein results from TCRdb running MiXCR on the 5' RACE reads. This sample has some 310,000 distinct CDR3 sequences, with more than 20% found just once. Germline assignment: CDR1 MNHNS and CDR2 SASEGT. V lost 6 bases, J lost 1 base, and 8 bases stayed unmatched. The CDR3 loop spans 15 amino acids. The chain has TRBV6-1 and TRBJ2-7; 8 nucleotides agree with TRBD1. This receptor was identified in a man between 18 and 35 years old who had mild COVID-19 (a few samples of this study predate the infection). Cell type and time point are not known. Sequenced material: PBMCs or a T cell subset sorted from them (not recorded which). The CDR3, as DNA: TGTGCCAGCAGGAGGGGGACAGGACTTTCCTACGAGCAGTACTTC. Translation gives CASRRGTGLSYEQYF.